A selection of T cell receptor beta chains follows, all from one sample in a study of T cell repertoires and HLA-DP antigens. Antigens of these TCRs are unknown. Produced via immunoSEQ multiplex PCR; TCRdb's table is partial and in-frame only. The table has roughly 120,000 clones, almost 95% seen once; the top ten hold less than 0.35%. Sample: CD4+ T cells from PBMCs. These receptors all come from a woman between 18 and 29 years old in good health and CMV-seronegative. The CDR3 runs from the conserved cysteine through the conserved F or W. The D gene is left open where the match is weak. Size is stated for part of the rows, as once, few or many counts, or as a class when the clone is expanded.

v_call: TRBV2; d_call: -; j_call: TRBJ1-5; clone_size: -; cdr3_aa: CASSPTDYSNQPQHF; cdr3_nt: TGTGCCAGCAGTCCGACAGACTATAGCAATCAGCCCCAGCATTTT
v_call: TRBV7-8; d_call: TRBD1; j_call: TRBJ1-1; clone_size: -; cdr3_aa: CASSPIGTGAEAFF; cdr3_nt: TGTGCCAGCAGCCCTATTGGGACAGGGGCCGAAGCTTTCTTT
v_call: TRBV29-1; d_call: -; j_call: TRBJ1-1; clone_size: -; cdr3_aa: CSVRAATEAFF; cdr3_nt: TGCAGCGTTAGGGCGGCCACTGAAGCTTTCTTT
v_call: TRBV7-8; d_call: -; j_call: TRBJ2-2; clone_size: -; cdr3_aa: CASSPVTGGELFF; cdr3_nt: TGTGCCAGCAGCCCCGTGACAGGAGGGGAGCTGTTTTTT
v_call: TRBV2; d_call: TRBD2; j_call: TRBJ2-5; clone_size: -; cdr3_aa: CASSEITGGPTGTQYF; cdr3_nt: TGTGCCAGCAGTGAGATCACGGGGGGGCCTACGGGGACCCAGTACTTC
v_call: TRBV19; d_call: -; j_call: TRBJ2-1; clone_size: -; cdr3_aa: CASSTSSYNEQFF; cdr3_nt: TGTGCCAGTAGTACGAGCTCCTACAATGAGCAGTTCTTC
v_call: TRBV19; d_call: TRBD1; j_call: TRBJ1-6; clone_size: -; cdr3_aa: CASSIGQGQGASPLHF; cdr3_nt: TGTGCCAGTAGTATCGGACAGGGACAGGGAGCCTCACCCCTCCACTTT
v_call: TRBV28; d_call: -; j_call: TRBJ1-1; clone_size: -; cdr3_aa: CASSSRRTNAGF; cdr3_nt: TGTGCCAGCAGTTCGCGGCGGACAAACGCGGGCTTT
v_call: TRBV5-1; d_call: -; j_call: TRBJ2-5; clone_size: -; cdr3_aa: CASSLWAGPGETQYF; cdr3_nt: TGCGCCAGCAGCTTGTGGGCAGGCCCGGGGGAGACCCAGTACTTC
v_call: TRBV9; d_call: -; j_call: TRBJ2-1; clone_size: once; cdr3_aa: CASSPGAVGNEQFF; cdr3_nt: TGTGCCAGCAGCCCTGGGGCGGTAGGGAATGAGCAGTTCTTC
v_call: TRBV29-1; d_call: TRBD1; j_call: TRBJ2-3; clone_size: -; cdr3_aa: CSVTTGADTQYF; cdr3_nt: TGCAGCGTTACCACAGGGGCAGATACGCAGTATTTT
v_call: TRBV25-1; d_call: TRBD1; j_call: TRBJ1-1; clone_size: -; cdr3_aa: CASSALGQGRDTEAFF; cdr3_nt: TGTGCCAGCAGTGCCCTGGGACAGGGGAGGGACACTGAAGCTTTCTTT
v_call: TRBV6-5; d_call: -; j_call: TRBJ1-5; clone_size: -; cdr3_aa: CASSNRDYDQPQHF; cdr3_nt: TGTGCCAGCAGTAACAGGGATTACGATCAGCCCCAGCATTTT
v_call: TRBV11-1; d_call: TRBD1; j_call: TRBJ1-1; clone_size: -; cdr3_aa: CASSSGQGIEAFF; cdr3_nt: TGTGCCAGCAGCTCGGGACAGGGGATTGAAGCTTTCTTT
v_call: TRBV29-1; d_call: -; j_call: TRBJ2-2; clone_size: -; cdr3_aa: CSVAVGRVNTGELFF; cdr3_nt: TGCAGCGTTGCCGTTGGTAGAGTGAACACCGGGGAGCTGTTTTTT
v_call: TRBV7-2; d_call: TRBD2; j_call: TRBJ2-5; clone_size: once; cdr3_aa: CASSLVGGGSETQYF; cdr3_nt: TGTGCCAGCAGCTTAGTTGGGGGGGGTAGTGAGACCCAGTACTTC
v_call: TRBV29-1; d_call: -; j_call: TRBJ1-2; clone_size: -; cdr3_aa: CSVGSGFYGYTF; cdr3_nt: TGCAGCGTTGGCTCGGGGTTCTATGGCTACACCTTC
v_call: TRBV29-1; d_call: TRBD1; j_call: TRBJ1-1; clone_size: -; cdr3_aa: CSVGGQLTGEAFF; cdr3_nt: TGCAGCGTTGGGGGACAGCTAACGGGTGAAGCTTTCTTT
v_call: TRBV19; d_call: -; j_call: TRBJ2-5; clone_size: -; cdr3_aa: CASSPGRVGETQYF; cdr3_nt: TGTGCCAGTAGTCCCGGACGGGTGGGGGAGACCCAGTACTTC
v_call: TRBV28; d_call: -; j_call: TRBJ1-5; clone_size: -; cdr3_aa: CASSQRALKGWNQPQHF; cdr3_nt: TGTGCCAGCAGCCAAAGGGCCCTAAAGGGATGGAATCAGCCCCAGCATTTT
v_call: TRBV29-1; d_call: -; j_call: TRBJ1-4; clone_size: -; cdr3_aa: CSVGVGEKLFF; cdr3_nt: TGCAGCGTGGGAGTGGGGGAAAAACTGTTTTTT
v_call: TRBV7-3; d_call: TRBD2; j_call: TRBJ2-1; clone_size: -; cdr3_aa: CASSLTGLAGGPREQFF; cdr3_nt: TGTGCCAGCAGCTTAACGGGACTAGCGGGAGGGCCCCGTGAGCAGTTCTTC
v_call: TRBV18; d_call: -; j_call: TRBJ1-2; clone_size: -; cdr3_aa: CASSPGQFKNYGYTF; cdr3_nt: TGTGCCAGCTCACCGGGGCAGTTCAAGAACTATGGCTACACCTTC
v_call: TRBV5-1; d_call: -; j_call: TRBJ2-5; clone_size: -; cdr3_aa: CASRTGNSWETQYF; cdr3_nt: TGCGCCAGCCGGACCGGGAATAGCTGGGAGACCCAGTACTTC
v_call: TRBV5-1; d_call: -; j_call: TRBJ2-4; clone_size: -; cdr3_aa: CASSSGPGLAKNIQYF; cdr3_nt: TGCGCCAGCAGCTCTGGACCGGGCCTGGCCAAAAACATTCAGTACTTC
v_call: TRBV6-5; d_call: TRBD1; j_call: TRBJ1-3; clone_size: -; cdr3_aa: CASGLGTAGNTIYF; cdr3_nt: TGTGCCAGCGGACTTGGGACAGCCGGAAACACCATATATTTT
v_call: TRBV30; d_call: -; j_call: TRBJ2-7; clone_size: -; cdr3_aa: CAWSPEYVIGHEQYF; cdr3_nt: TGTGCCTGGAGTCCCGAATATGTTATCGGCCACGAGCAGTACTTC
v_call: TRBV6-5; d_call: -; j_call: TRBJ1-3; clone_size: few; cdr3_aa: CASSSGRGLRGNTIYF; cdr3_nt: TGTGCCAGCAGTTCCGGACGGGGGCTACGAGGAAACACCATATATTTT